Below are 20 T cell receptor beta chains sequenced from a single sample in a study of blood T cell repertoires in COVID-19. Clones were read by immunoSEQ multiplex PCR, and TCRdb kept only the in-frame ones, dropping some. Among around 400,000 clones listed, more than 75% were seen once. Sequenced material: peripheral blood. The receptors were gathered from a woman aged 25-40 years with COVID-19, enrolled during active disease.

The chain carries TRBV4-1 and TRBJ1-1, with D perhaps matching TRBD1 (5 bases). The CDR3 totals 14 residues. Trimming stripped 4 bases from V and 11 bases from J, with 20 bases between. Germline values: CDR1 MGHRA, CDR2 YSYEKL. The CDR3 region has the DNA TGCGCCAGCAGCCCGCAGGGCCGGCTGGGAGGGGCTTTCTTT. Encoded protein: CASSPQGRLGGAFF.

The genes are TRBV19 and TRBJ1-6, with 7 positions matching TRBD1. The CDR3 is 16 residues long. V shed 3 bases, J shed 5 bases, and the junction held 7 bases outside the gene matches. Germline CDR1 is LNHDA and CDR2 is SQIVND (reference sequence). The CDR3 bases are TGTGCCAGTAGTATTGGCCAGGGGGGAGATAATTCACCCCTCCACTTT. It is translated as CASSIGQGGDNSPLHF.

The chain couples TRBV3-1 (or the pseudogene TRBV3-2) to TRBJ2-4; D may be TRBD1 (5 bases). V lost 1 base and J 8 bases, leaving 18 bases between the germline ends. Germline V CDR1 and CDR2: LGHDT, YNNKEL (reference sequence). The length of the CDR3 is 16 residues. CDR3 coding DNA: TGTGCCAGCAGCCAAGCCTTGGGGCTAAGGTGGGACATTCAGTACTTC. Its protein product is CASSQALGLRWDIQYF.

The CDR3: CASNPIAKSSYEQYF. CDR3 nucleotides: TGTGCCAGCAACCCTATAGCGAAGAGCTCCTACGAGCAGTACTTC. The chain links TRBV28 to TRBJ2-7; maybe TRBD2 (5 bases). Trimming pared 7 bases from V and 0 bases from J, leaving 16 bases between. The germline gives CDR1 MDHEN, CDR2 SYDVKM. The CDR3 spans 15 residues.

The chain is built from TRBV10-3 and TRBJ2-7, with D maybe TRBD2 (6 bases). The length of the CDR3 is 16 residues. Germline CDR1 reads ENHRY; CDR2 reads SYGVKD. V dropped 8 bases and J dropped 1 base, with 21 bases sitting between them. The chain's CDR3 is CAIGEVGGLGSYEQYF. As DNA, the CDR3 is TGTGCCATCGGGGAGGTTGGGGGTTTAGGTTCCTACGAGCAGTACTTC.

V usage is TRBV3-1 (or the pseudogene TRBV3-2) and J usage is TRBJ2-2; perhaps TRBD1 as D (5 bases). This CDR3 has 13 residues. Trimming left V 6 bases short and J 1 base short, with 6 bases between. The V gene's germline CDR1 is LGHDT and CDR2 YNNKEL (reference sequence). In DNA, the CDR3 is TGTGCCAGCAGAACAGGGAACACCGGGGAGCTGTTTTTT. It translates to CASRTGNTGELFF.

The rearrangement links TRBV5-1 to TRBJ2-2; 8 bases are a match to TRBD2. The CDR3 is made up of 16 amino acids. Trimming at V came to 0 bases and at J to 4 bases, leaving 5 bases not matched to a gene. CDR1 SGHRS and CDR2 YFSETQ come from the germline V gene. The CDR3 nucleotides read TGCGCCAGCAGCTTGGCCTCCGGGAGGGTCACCGGGGAGCTGTTTTTT. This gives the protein CASSLASGRVTGELFF.

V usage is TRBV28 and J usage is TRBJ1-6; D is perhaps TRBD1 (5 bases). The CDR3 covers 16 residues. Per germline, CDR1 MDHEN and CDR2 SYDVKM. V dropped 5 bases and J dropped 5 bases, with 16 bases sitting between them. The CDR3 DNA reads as TGTGCCAGCAGTACTCCAGGGAGGACGGATAATTCACCCCTCCACTTT. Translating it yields CASSTPGRTDNSPLHF.

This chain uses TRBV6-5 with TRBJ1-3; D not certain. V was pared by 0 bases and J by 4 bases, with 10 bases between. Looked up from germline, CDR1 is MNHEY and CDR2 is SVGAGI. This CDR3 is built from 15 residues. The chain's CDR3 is CASSYSRVSGNTIYF. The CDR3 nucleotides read TGTGCCAGCAGTTACTCGAGAGTCTCCGGAAACACCATATATTTT.

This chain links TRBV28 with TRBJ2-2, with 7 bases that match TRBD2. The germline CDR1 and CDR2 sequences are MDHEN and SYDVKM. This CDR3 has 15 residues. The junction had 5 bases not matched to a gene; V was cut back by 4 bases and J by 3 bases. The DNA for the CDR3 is TGTGCCAGCAGTTCCCCTCTAGCGGACACCGGGGAGCTGTTTTTT. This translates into CASSSPLADTGELFF.

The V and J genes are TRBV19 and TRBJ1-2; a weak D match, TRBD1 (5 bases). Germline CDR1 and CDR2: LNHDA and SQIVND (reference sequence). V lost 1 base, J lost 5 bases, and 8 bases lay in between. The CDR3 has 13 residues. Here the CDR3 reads CASSIATGYGYTF. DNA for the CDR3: TGTGCCAGTAGTATAGCCACAGGATATGGCTACACCTTC.

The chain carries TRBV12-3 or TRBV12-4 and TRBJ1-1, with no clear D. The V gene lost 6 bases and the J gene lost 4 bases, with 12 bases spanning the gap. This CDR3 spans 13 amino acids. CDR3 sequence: CASSRNRFTEAFF. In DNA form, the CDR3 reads TGTGCCAGCAGCCGAAACCGGTTCACTGAAGCTTTCTTT.

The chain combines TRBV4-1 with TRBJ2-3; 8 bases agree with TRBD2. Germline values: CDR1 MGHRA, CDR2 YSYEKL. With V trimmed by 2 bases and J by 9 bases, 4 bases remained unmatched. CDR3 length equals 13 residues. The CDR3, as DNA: TGCGCCAGCAGCCAACCTAAGCGGGAGACGCAGTATTTT. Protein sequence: CASSQPKRETQYF.

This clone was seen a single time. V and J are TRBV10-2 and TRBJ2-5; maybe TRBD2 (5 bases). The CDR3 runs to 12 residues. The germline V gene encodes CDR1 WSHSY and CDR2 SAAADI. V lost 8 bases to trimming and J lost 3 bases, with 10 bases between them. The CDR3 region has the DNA TGCGCCAGCTGGGCGGGTGAAGAGACCCAGTACTTC. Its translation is CASWAGEETQYF.

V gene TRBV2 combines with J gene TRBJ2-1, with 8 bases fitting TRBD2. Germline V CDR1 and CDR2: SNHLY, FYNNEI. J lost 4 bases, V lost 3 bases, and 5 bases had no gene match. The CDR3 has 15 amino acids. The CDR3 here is CASSDLLAGYNEQFF. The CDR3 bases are TGTGCCAGCAGTGATCTCCTAGCGGGTTACAATGAGCAGTTCTTC. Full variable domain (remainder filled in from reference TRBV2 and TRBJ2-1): EPEVTQTPSHQVTQMGQEVILRCVPISNHLYFYWYRQILGQKVEFLVSFYNNEISEKSEIFDDQFSVERPDGSNFTLKIRSTKLEDSAMYFCASSDLLAGYNEQFFGPGTRLTVL.

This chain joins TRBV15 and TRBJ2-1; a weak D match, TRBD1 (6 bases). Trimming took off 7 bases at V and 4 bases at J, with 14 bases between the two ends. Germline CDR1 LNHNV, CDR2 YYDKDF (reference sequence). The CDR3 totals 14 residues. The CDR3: CATTASGQYNEQFF. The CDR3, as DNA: TGTGCCACCACCGCCTCGGGACAATACAATGAGCAGTTCTTC.

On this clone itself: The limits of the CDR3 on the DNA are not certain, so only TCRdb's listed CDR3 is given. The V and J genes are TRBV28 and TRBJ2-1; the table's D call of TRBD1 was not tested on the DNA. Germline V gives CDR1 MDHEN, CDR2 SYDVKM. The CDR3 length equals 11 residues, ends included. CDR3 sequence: CASSFLAEQFF.

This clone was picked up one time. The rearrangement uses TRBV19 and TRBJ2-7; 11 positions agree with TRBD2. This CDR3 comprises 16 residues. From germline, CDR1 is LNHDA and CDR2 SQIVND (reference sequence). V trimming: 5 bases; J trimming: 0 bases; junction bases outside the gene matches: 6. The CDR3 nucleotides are TGTGCCAGTAGTGGGTTTACTAGCGGGAGCTCCTACGAGCAGTACTTC. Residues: CASSGFTSGSSYEQYF.

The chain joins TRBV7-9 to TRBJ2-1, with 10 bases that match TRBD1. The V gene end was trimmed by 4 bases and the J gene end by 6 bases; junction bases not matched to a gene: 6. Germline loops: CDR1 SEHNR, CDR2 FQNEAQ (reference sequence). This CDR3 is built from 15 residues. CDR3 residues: CASSWPGQGSNEQFF. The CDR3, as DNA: TGTGCCAGCAGCTGGCCGGGACAGGGGTCCAATGAGCAGTTCTTC.

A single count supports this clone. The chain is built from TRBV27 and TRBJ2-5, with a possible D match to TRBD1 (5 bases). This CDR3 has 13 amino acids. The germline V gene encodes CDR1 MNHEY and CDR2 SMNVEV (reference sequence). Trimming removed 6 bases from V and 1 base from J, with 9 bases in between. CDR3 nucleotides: TGTGCCAGCAGAGGGGCGCGCCAAGAGACCCAGTACTTC. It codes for CASRGARQETQYF.